This T cell receptor (beta chain) was found in a study of CD4+ T cells in melanoma. Regarding the study as a whole: CD8+ T cell, macrophage and B cell function reportedly correlated with neoantigen-specific CD4+ T cells. Reportedly, melanoma neoantigen-specific CD4+ T cells showed varied differentiation states.

Looked up from germline, CDR1 is SGHKS and CDR2 is YYEKEE (reference sequence). V was pared by 4 bases and J by 9 bases, with 9 bases of the junction left unmatched. The CDR3 covers 13 residues. Here immunoSEQ multiplex PCR was the method, and the copy in TCRdb shows in-frame clones only, minus some. Found here are over 130,000 clones, over 90% of them singletons; the top ten hold approximately 1.4%. Worth noting for this clone: Its antigen is unknown.

V gene TRBV5-5 combines with J gene TRBJ1-2; TRBD1 matches at 7 bases. The receptor comes from a human donor with melanoma. This CDR3 is CASSLGTASRYTF. DNA of the CDR3: TGTGCCAGCAGCCTTGGGACAGCCAGTCGCTACACCTTC.